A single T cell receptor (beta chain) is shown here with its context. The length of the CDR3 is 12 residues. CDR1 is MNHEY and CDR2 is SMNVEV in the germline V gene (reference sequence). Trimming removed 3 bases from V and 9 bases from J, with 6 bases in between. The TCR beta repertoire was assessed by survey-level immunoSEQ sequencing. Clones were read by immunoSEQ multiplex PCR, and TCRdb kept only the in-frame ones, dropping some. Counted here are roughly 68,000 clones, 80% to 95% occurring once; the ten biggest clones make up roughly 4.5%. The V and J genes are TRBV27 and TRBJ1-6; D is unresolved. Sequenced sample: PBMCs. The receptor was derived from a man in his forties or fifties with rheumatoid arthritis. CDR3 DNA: TGTGCCAGCAGTTTTCTTGGTTCACCCCTCCACTTT. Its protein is CASSFLGSPLHF.